The source of this T cell receptor beta chain is a study of naive and memory T cell subsets. Study observations and caveats: In naive cells, over 95% of TCR sequences were seen only once. TCR counts from RNA may reflect activation-linked expression changes. From naive to CM, EM and EMRA, diversity decreased and Gini increased. Naive repertoires, especially CD8, held a few larger clonotypes, possibly memory cells re-expressing CD45RA.

Four subsets defined by CD45RA and CD27 were sorted after CD3, CD4, CD8 and live/dead staining. This CDR3 has 17 amino acids. Trimming removed 1 base from V and 4 bases from J; junction bases left unmatched: 8. Germline CDR1 reads SEHNR; CDR2 reads FQNEAQ (reference sequence). As regards this clonotype: Antigen specificity is unknown.

Two oligonucleotides, mixed equimolar, formed the beta constant-region primer covering TRBC1 and TRBC2. The ligated cDNA underwent four PCR rounds using SP2 and nested alpha and beta constant-region primers. TCRdb itself ran the UMI-ligation and nested PCR reads through MiXCR, one entry per CDR3 protein. The sample yields tens of thousands of distinct CDR3 sequences, 11% seen once. The sample comprised naive CD4+ T cells from blood. The rearrangement links TRBV7-9 to TRBJ2-1; the match to TRBD2 covers 9 bases. This TCR derives from a human donor in good health. The CDR3 DNA follows: TGTGCCAGCAGCTTAGGGGGGCTGACTAGCGGTTACAATGAGCAGTTCTTC. Protein: CASSLGGLTSGYNEQFF.